This passage covers 16 T cell receptor beta chains from one sample sequenced in a study of early T cells in non-severe SARS-CoV-2 infection. TCRdb fed the 5' RACE reads into MiXCR, producing one record per CDR3 protein. Of 40,000 to 55,000 distinct CDR3 sequences listed, around 10% are singletons. The sequenced material came from whole blood. The receptor source for this set is an adult who was a healthcare worker with PCR-confirmed SARS-CoV-2 infection or an uninfected control (not recorded which).

Only a few counts were recorded for this clonotype. This chain connects TRBV3-1 to TRBJ1-2, with D possibly TRBD1 on 6 matching bases. The CDR3 runs 15 residues. V shed 1 base and J shed 2 bases, with 11 bases lying between them. Germline V lookup: CDR1 LGHDT, CDR2 YNNKEL (reference sequence). The CDR3 DNA sequence: TGTGCCAGCAGCCAAGGGACAGTCTCCAACTATGGCTACACCTTC. Its translation: CASSQGTVSNYGYTF.

J is TRBJ2-4 and V is TRBV28; D unresolved. The germline V gene encodes CDR1 MDHEN and CDR2 SYDVKM. V was pared by 3 bases and J by 0 bases, with 12 bases between. This CDR3 region has 16 residues. In DNA form, the CDR3 reads TGTGCCAGCAGTTTGGATACGGGCCTAGCCAAAAACATTCAGTACTTC. Protein sequence: CASSLDTGLAKNIQYF. Drawing the rest from reference TRBV28 and TRBJ2-4, the complete variable domain is DVKVTQSSRYLVKRTGEKVFLECVQDMDHENMFWYRQDPGLGLRLIYFSYDVKMKEKGDIPEGYSVSREKKERFSLILESASTNQTSMYLCASSLDTGLAKNIQYFGAGTRLSVL.

The V gene is TRBV6-6, the J gene TRBJ1-1; D unclear. The CDR3 totals 14 residues. Germline CDR1 reads MNHNY; CDR2 reads SVGAGI (reference sequence). With 5 bases removed from V and 3 bases from J, the gap between germline ends came to 13 bases. CDR3 protein: CASSRTSWDTEAFF. Written as DNA, the CDR3 is TGTGCCAGCAGTCGAACCTCCTGGGACACTGAAGCTTTCTTT.

There are a few counts of this clonotype. The chain links TRBV28 to TRBJ2-2, with TRBD2 identical over 11 bases. V lost 2 bases and J lost 5; bases outside the gene matches: 1. The CDR3 is 15 amino acids. Germline CDR1 MDHEN, CDR2 SYDVKM. CDR3 amino acids: CASSLPSGGTGELFF. Written as DNA, the CDR3 is TGTGCCAGCAGTTTACCTAGCGGGGGGACCGGGGAGCTGTTTTTT. Full variable domain (outside the CDR3, taken from reference TRBV28 and TRBJ2-2): DVKVTQSSRYLVKRTGEKVFLECVQDMDHENMFWYRQDPGLGLRLIYFSYDVKMKEKGDIPEGYSVSREKKERFSLILESASTNQTSMYLCASSLPSGGTGELFFGEGSRLTVL.

This clonotype was detected ten times or more. The rearrangement joins TRBV18 to TRBJ2-7; no clear D. The CDR3 covers 13 residues. V was trimmed by 3 bases and J by 4 bases, leaving 10 bases between them. The V gene's germline CDR1 is KGHSH and CDR2 LQKENI. Written as DNA, the CDR3 is TGTGCCAGCTCACCGGCGGAGCAGTACGAGCAGTACTTC. Amino acid sequence: CASSPAEQYEQYF.

This chain uses TRBV7-9 with TRBJ2-7, with D uncertain. This CDR3 has 14 amino acids. Germline V CDR1 and CDR2: SEHNR, FQNEAQ (reference sequence). V was cut by 3 bases and J by 0 bases, with 9 bases left in between. CDR3 loop: CASSFGQDSYEQYF. The CDR3 DNA reads TGTGCCAGCAGCTTCGGGCAGGACTCCTACGAGCAGTACTTC.

There are many counts of this clonotype. The V call is TRBV5-1, the J call TRBJ2-2; 15 bases map to TRBD2. Germline V gives CDR1 SGHRS, CDR2 YFSETQ. The V gene end was trimmed by 4 bases and the J gene end by 3 bases; junction bases not matched to a gene: 4. The CDR3 length is 17 residues. The CDR3 nucleotides read TGCGCCAGCAGCCCCCGGACTAGCGGGAGGGACACCGGGGAGCTGTTTTTT. Translated: CASSPRTSGRDTGELFF.

V gene TRBV18 combines with J gene TRBJ2-1; tentatively, D is TRBD2 (7 bases). CDR1 and CDR2 (germline): KGHSH, LQKENI. CDR3 length: 16 amino acids. V shed 4 bases and J shed 8 bases, with 21 bases lying between them. The CDR3 is CASSHYREGLSDEQFF. CDR3 DNA: TGTGCCAGCTCACACTACAGGGAGGGTTTGTCTGATGAGCAGTTCTTC.

The chain uses TRBV30 and TRBJ2-3, with 8 positions matching TRBD2. V shed 2 bases, J shed 2 bases, and the junction held 9 bases outside the gene matches. CDR3 length equals 16 residues. CDR1 GTSNPN and CDR2 SVGIG come from the germline V gene (reference sequence). CDR3 DNA: TGTGCCTGGAGTTTGAATAGCGGGACGATCACAGATACGCAGTATTTT. Protein sequence: CAWSLNSGTITDTQYF.

The chain has TRBV2 and TRBJ1-2; TRBD1 matches at 7 bases. The germline V gene encodes CDR1 SNHLY and CDR2 FYNNEI. J was trimmed by 8 bases and V by 8 bases; bases with no gene match: 8. There are 12 residues in the CDR3. This CDR3 reads CASGKGAEGYTF. CDR3 DNA sequence: TGTGCCAGCGGCAAGGGGGCTGAGGGCTACACCTTC.

The chain joins TRBV11-2 to TRBJ2-1; 7 bases match TRBD2. V shed 0 bases and J 4 bases; nucleotides not matched to a gene: 15. The CDR3 loop spans 19 amino acids. CDR1 and CDR2 (germline): SGHAT, FQNNGV. The CDR3 here is CASSLDHETSGLKYNEQFF. DNA of the CDR3: TGTGCCAGCAGCTTAGATCACGAAACGTCGGGACTAAAGTACAATGAGCAGTTCTTC.

The J gene is TRBJ1-5, the V gene TRBV6-5; the match to TRBD1 covers 7 bases. The CDR3 spans 15 residues. Unmatched junction bases numbered 5, after V lost 6 bases and J lost 0 bases. CDR1 and CDR2 (germline): MNHEY, SVGAGI. CDR3 region: CASRPDRASNQPQHF. The CDR3 nucleotides are TGTGCCAGCAGACCCGACAGGGCTAGCAATCAGCCCCAGCATTTT.

This clonotype came up once. This chain joins TRBV20-1 and TRBJ2-7; unclear D gene. Trimming stripped 0 bases from V and 5 bases from J, with 11 bases between. This CDR3 comprises 13 residues. Looked up from germline, CDR1 is DFQATT and CDR2 is SNEGSKA (reference sequence). CDR3 residues: CSARDPRSNEQYF. Written as DNA, the CDR3 is TGCAGTGCTAGAGACCCTCGGAGCAACGAGCAGTACTTC.

The chain is built from TRBV20-1 and TRBJ2-3, with a possible D match to TRBD1 (6 bases). The ends were cut back, 4 bases at V and 2 bases at J, with 19 bases in the middle. This CDR3 is 16 amino acids long. In germline, CDR1 is DFQATT, CDR2 SNEGSKA (reference sequence). CDR3 amino acids: CSAKPGGTGITDTQYF. The CDR3, as DNA: TGCAGTGCTAAACCGGGCGGAACAGGGATCACAGATACGCAGTATTTT.

Only a few counts were recorded for this clonotype. The chain is built from TRBV5-5 and TRBJ2-7; maybe TRBD1 (6 bases). The germline V gene has CDR1 SGHKS and CDR2 YYEKEE (reference sequence). The CDR3 loop spans 15 amino acids. Trimming removed 4 bases from V and 3 bases from J, with 17 bases in between. The CDR3 reads CASSKDRDGGYEQYF. Here the CDR3 DNA reads TGTGCCAGCAGCAAGGACAGAGATGGGGGCTACGAGCAGTACTTC.

This clonotype was detected only a few times. In DNA, the CDR3 is TGTGCCAGCAGTCCCGGGACAGGGACCGGGGAGCTGTTTTTT. Protein sequence: CASSPGTGTGELFF. The V gene is TRBV6-5, the J gene TRBJ2-2; the match to TRBD1 covers 9 bases. The germline V gene has CDR1 MNHEY and CDR2 SVGAGI. Losses at the gene ends were 5 bases for V and 5 bases for J; bases not matched to a gene: 3. CDR3 length: 14 amino acids.